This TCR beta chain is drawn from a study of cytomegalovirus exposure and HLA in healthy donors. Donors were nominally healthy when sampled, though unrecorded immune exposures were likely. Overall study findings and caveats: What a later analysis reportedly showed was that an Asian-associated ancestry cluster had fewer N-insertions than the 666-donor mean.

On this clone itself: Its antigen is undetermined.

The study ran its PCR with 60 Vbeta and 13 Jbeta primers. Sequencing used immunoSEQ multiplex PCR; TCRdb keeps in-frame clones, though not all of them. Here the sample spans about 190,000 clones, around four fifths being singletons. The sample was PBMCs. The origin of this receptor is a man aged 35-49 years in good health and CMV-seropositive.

CDR3 sequence: CASSSALRGGYEQYF. The CDR3 DNA reads TGTGCCAGCAGCTCCGCCCTGAGAGGTGGCTACGAGCAGTACTTC. The chain links TRBV7-6 to TRBJ2-7; D is undetermined. CDR3 size: 15 residues. Trimming stripped 4 bases from V and 3 bases from J, with 16 bases between. Germline V gene lookup returns CDR1 SGHVS and CDR2 FNYEAQ.